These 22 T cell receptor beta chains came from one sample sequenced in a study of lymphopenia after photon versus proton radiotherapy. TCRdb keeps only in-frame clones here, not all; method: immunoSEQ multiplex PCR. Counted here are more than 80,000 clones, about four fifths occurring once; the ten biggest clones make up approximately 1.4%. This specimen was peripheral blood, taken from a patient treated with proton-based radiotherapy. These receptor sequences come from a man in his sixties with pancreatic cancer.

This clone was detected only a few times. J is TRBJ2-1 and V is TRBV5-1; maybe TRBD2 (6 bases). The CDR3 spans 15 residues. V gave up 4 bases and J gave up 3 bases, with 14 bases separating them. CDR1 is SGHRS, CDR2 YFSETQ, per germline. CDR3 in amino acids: CASSPPGLNYNEQFF. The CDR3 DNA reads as TGCGCCAGCAGCCCACCGGGACTTAACTACAATGAGCAGTTCTTC.

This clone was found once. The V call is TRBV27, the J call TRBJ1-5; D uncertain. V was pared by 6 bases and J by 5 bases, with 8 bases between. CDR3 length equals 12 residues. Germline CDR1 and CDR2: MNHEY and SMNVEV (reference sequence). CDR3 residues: CASRRGDQPQHF. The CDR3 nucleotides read TGTGCCAGCAGAAGAGGCGATCAGCCCCAGCATTTT.

The CDR3 DNA reads TGTGCCAGCAGAAATCCCGGGACTGACTTCTACGAGCAGTACTTC. Encoded protein: CASRNPGTDFYEQYF. This sequence joins TRBV28 and TRBJ2-7, with TRBD2 as a possible D gene (6 bases). V was trimmed by 6 bases and J by 3 bases, leaving 18 bases between them. This CDR3 spans 15 amino acids. Germline V gene lookup returns CDR1 MDHEN and CDR2 SYDVKM.

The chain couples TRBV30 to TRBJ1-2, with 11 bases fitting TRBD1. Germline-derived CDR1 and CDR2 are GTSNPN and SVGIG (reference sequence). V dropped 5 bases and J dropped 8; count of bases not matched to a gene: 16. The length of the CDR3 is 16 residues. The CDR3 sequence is CAWRKFGGQGVSGYTF. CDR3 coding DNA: TGTGCCTGGCGAAAATTTGGGGGACAGGGGGTCTCCGGCTACACCTTC. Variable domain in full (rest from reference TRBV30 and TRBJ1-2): SQTIHQWPATLVQPVGSPLSLECTVEGTSNPNLYWYRQAAGRGLQLLFYSVGIGQISSEVPQNLSASRPQDRQFILSSKKLLLSDSGFYLCAWRKFGGQGVSGYTFGSGTRLTVV.

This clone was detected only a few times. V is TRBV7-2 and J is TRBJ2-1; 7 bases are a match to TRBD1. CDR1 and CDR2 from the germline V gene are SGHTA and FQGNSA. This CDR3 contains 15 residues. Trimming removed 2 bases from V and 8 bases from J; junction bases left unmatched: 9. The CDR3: CASSLRPGGGHEQFF. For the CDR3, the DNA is TGTGCCAGCAGCTTAAGGCCAGGGGGTGGCCATGAGCAGTTCTTC.

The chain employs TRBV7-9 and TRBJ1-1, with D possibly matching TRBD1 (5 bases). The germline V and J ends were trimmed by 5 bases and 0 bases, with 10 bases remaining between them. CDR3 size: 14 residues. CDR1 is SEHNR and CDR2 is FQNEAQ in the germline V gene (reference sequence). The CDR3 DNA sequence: TGTGCCAGCAGCACCGGGACGCTGAACACTGAAGCTTTCTTT. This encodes CASSTGTLNTEAFF.

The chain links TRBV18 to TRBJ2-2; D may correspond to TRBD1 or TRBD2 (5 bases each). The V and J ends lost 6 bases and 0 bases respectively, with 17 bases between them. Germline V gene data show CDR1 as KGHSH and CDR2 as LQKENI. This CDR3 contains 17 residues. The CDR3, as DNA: TGTGCCAGCTCTCCTCGGGACCGAACCGCGAACACCGGGGAGCTGTTTTTT. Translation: CASSPRDRTANTGELFF.

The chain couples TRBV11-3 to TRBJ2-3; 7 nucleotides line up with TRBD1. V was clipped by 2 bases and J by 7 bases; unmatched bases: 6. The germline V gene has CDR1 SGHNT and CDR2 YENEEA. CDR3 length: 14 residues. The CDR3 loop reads CASSLYPRGHTQYF. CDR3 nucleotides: TGTGCCAGCAGCTTATACCCAAGGGGGCATACGCAGTATTTT.

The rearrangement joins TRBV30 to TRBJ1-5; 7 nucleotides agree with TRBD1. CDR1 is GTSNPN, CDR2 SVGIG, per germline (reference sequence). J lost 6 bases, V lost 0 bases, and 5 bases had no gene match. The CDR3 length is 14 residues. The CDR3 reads CAWSVGQDLQPQHF. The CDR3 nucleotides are TGTGCCTGGAGTGTCGGACAGGACCTTCAGCCCCAGCATTTT.

DNA of the CDR3: TGTGCCAGCAGTTTCAGTGACCAACCCTACGAGCAGTACTTC. It codes for CASSFSDQPYEQYF. The rearrangement joins TRBV27 to TRBJ2-7; D is uncertain. V lost 3 bases, J lost 2 bases, and 11 bases lay in between. The CDR3 spans 14 residues. Germline loops: CDR1 MNHEY, CDR2 SMNVEV (reference sequence).

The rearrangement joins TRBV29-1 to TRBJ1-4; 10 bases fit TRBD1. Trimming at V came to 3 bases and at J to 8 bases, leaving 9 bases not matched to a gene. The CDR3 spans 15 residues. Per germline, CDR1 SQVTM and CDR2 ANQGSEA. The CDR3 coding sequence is TGCAGCGTTGACCTCGGGCCGGGACAGGGGGAAAAACTGTTTTTT. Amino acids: CSVDLGPGQGEKLFF.

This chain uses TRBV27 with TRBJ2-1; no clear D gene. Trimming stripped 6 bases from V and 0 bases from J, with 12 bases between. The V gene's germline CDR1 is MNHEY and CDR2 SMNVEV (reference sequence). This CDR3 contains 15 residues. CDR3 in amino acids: CASSPARNSYNEQFF. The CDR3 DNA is TGTGCCAGCAGCCCCGCGAGGAACTCCTACAATGAGCAGTTCTTC.

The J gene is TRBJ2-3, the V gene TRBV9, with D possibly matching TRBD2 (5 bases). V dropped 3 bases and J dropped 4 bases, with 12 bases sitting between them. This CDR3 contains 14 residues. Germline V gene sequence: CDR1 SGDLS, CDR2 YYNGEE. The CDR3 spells CASSGRKGADTQYF. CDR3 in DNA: TGTGCCAGCAGCGGACGGAAGGGAGCAGATACGCAGTATTTT.

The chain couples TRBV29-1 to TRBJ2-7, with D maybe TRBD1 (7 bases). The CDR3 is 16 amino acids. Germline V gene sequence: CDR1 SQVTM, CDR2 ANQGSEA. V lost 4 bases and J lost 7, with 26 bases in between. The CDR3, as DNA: TGCAGCGTTGTGGGACAGCCGGGGGAGGTGGTAAGGGAGCAGTACTTC. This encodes CSVVGQPGEVVREQYF.

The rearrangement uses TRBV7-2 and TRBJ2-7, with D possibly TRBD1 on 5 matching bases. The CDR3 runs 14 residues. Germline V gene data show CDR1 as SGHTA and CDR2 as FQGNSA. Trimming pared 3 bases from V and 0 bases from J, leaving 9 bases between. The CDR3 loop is CASSLGQNSYEQYF. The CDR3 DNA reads TGTGCCAGCAGCTTGGGGCAGAACTCCTACGAGCAGTACTTC.

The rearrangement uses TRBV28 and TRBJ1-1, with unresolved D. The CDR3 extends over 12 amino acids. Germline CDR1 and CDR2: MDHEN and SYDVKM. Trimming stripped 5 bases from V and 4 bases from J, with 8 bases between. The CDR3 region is CASSILRTEAFF. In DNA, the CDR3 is TGTGCCAGCAGTATATTACGCACTGAAGCTTTCTTT.

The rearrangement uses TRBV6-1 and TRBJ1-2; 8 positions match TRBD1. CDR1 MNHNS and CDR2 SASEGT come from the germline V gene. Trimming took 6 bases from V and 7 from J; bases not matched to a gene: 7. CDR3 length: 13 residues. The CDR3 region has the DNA TGTGCCAGCAGGACAGGGGATTGGGGTGGCTACACCTTC. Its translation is CASRTGDWGGYTF.

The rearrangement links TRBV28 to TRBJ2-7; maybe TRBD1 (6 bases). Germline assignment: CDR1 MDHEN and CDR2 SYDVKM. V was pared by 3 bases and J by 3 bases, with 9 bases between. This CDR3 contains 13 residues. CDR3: CASSLYRDYEQYF. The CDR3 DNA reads TGTGCCAGCAGTTTGTACAGGGACTACGAGCAGTACTTC.

CDR3 loop: CASSPSQGGHNEQFF. The CDR3 region has the DNA TGTGCCAGCTCACCATCACAGGGAGGGCACAATGAGCAGTTCTTC. The V gene is TRBV18, the J gene TRBJ2-1, with a possible D match to TRBD2 (7 bases). Deletions cut 2 bases from V and 5 bases from J, with 13 bases between. Germline CDR1 KGHSH, CDR2 LQKENI. The CDR3 runs 15 residues.

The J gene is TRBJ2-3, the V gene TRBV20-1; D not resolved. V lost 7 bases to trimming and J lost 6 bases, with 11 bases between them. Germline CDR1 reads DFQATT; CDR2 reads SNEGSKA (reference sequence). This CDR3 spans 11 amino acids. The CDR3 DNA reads TGCAGTGGGACCCTCTCCGATACGCAGTATTTT. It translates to CSGTLSDTQYF.

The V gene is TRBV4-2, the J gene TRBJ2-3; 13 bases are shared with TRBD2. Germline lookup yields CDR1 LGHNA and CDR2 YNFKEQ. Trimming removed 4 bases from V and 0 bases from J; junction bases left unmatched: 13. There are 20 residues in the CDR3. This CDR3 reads CASSPRRGGTSGASTDTQYF. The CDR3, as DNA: TGTGCCAGCAGCCCTCGAAGGGGTGGGACTAGCGGGGCTAGCACAGATACGCAGTATTTT.

The CDR3 coding sequence is TGCGCCAGCAGCCAACTTATCAGGGTTTCACCCCTCCACTTT. Protein product: CASSQLIRVSPLHF. V gene TRBV4-1 combines with J gene TRBJ1-6; D possibly corresponds to TRBD1 (5 bases). CDR3 length: 14 residues. CDR1 MGHRA and CDR2 YSYEKL come from the germline V gene. V was pared by 2 bases and J by 9 bases, with 11 bases between.